The entry that follows covers one T cell receptor (beta chain) sequence. This sample is part of a study of cytomegalovirus exposure and HLA in healthy donors. The CDR3 runs 16 residues. V was clipped by 5 bases and J by 4 bases, with 19 bases between them. CDR1 is SGHAT, CDR2 FQNNGV, per germline. The PCR had 60 Vbeta and 13 Jbeta primers. Method: immunoSEQ multiplex PCR; TCRdb's copy keeps in-frame clones and lacks some. Counted here are 150,000 to 200,000 clones, roughly 84% occurring once; the ten biggest clones make up 0.2% to 0.3%. The sequenced material came from PBMCs. J is TRBJ2-3 and V is TRBV11-2; D unclear. This TCR came from a girl less than two years old in good health and CMV-seronegative. CDR3 nucleotide sequence: TGTGCCAGCAGCCCGAGGCGCTCCCCCGTAGCAGATACGCAGTATTTT. Amino acid sequence: CASSPRRSPVADTQYF.